A selection of T cell receptor beta chains follows, all from one sample in a study of prognosis after radiotherapy for stage I lung cancer. One entry per CDR3 protein results from TCRdb running MiXCR on the multiplex PCR reads. The sample consists of about 27,000 distinct CDR3 sequences, around 32% of them appearing once. The specimen was PBMCs, collected before or after stereotactic body radiation therapy (not recorded which). The receptors were sampled from a donor over 45 with non-small cell lung cancer. Both conserved end residues are part of each CDR3. The order of the fields is D gene, J gene, CDR3 length, clone size, V gene, CDR3 protein, CDR3 DNA. A D gene is named only where the DNA matches it firmly. A clone size is listed for some rows: how often the clone was seen (once, few, many), or a class if it is expanded.

D: .
J: TRBJ2-3
length: 14
size: many
V: TRBV7-9
CDR3: CASSLVRSTDTQYF
DNA: TGTGCCAGCAGCTTAGTTAGGAGCACAGATACGCAGTATTTT

D: TRBD2
J: TRBJ2-3
length: 18
size: many
V: TRBV7-9
CDR3: CASSLLAGLAGPTDTQYF
DNA: TGTGCCAGCAGCTTATTGGCCGGACTAGCGGGGCCCACAGATACGCAGTATTTT

D: TRBD1
J: TRBJ2-7
length: 17
size: many
V: TRBV5-6
CDR3: CASSLSFPGTGFYEQYF
DNA: TGTGCCAGCAGCTTGTCCTTCCCCGGGACAGGGTTTTACGAGCAGTACTTC

D: TRBD2
J: TRBJ2-4
length: 14
size: .
V: TRBV20-1
CDR3: CSAPGTSAKNIQYF
DNA: TGCAGTGCTCCGGGGACTAGCGCGAAAAACATTCAGTACTTC

D: TRBD2
J: TRBJ2-7
length: 17
size: once
V: TRBV5-1
CDR3: CASSLGLAGVISYEQYF
DNA: TGCGCCAGCAGCTTGGGGCTAGCGGGTGTCATCTCCTACGAGCAGTACTTC

D: .
J: TRBJ2-6
length: 13
size: many
V: TRBV5-1
CDR3: CASAHSGANVLTF
DNA: TGCGCCAGCGCTCACTCTGGGGCCAACGTCCTGACTTTC

D: .
J: TRBJ2-7
length: 15
size: .
V: TRBV12-3/TRBV12-4
CDR3: CASSPWGDLSYEQYF
DNA: TGTGCCAGCAGCCCTTGGGGGGACCTCTCCTACGAGCAGTACTTC

D: TRBD1
J: TRBJ2-1
length: 14
size: few
V: TRBV20-1
CDR3: CSAGGDRGRNELFF
DNA: TGCAGTGCTGGGGGGGACAGGGGTCGAAATGAGCTGTTCTTC

D: TRBD2
J: TRBJ2-7
length: 14
size: many
V: TRBV4-1
CDR3: CASSQGGVAGPQYF
DNA: TGCGCCAGCAGCCAAGGAGGGGTAGCGGGGCCCCAGTACTTC

D: .
J: TRBJ1-1
length: 15
size: many
V: TRBV6-1
CDR3: CASSDSMGVTTEAFF
DNA: TGTGCCAGCAGTGACTCGATGGGGGTGACCACTGAAGCTTTCTTT

D: .
J: TRBJ2-2
length: 16
size: .
V: TRBV5-1
CDR3: CASSLAAGANTGELFF
DNA: TGCGCCAGCAGCTTGGCTGCCGGAGCGAACACCGGGGAGCTGTTTTTT

D: TRBD2
J: TRBJ2-5
length: 15
size: many
V: TRBV6-1
CDR3: CASGGLADYKETQYF
DNA: TGTGCCAGCGGGGGACTAGCGGACTATAAAGAGACCCAGTACTTC

D: TRBD2
J: TRBJ2-3
length: 14
size: many
V: TRBV30
CDR3: CAWSGRGARDTQYF
DNA: TGTGCCTGGAGCGGGCGGGGGGCCAGAGATACGCAGTATTTT

D: .
J: TRBJ2-1
length: 15
size: many
V: TRBV11-1
CDR3: CASSQDGISYNEQFF
DNA: TGTGCCAGCAGCCAGGACGGGATCAGCTACAATGAGCAGTTCTTC

D: .
J: TRBJ2-7
length: 13
size: .
V: TRBV7-3
CDR3: CASRPKGGGEQYF
DNA: TGTGCCAGCAGACCCAAGGGGGGGGGCGAGCAGTACTTC

D: .
J: TRBJ1-5
length: 14
size: many
V: TRBV20-1
CDR3: CSAPALGGNQPQHF
DNA: TGCAGTGCTCCCGCCCTTGGGGGCAATCAGCCCCAGCATTTT

D: TRBD1
J: TRBJ1-2
length: 14
size: .
V: TRBV27
CDR3: CASRPRTGMYGYTF
DNA: TGTGCCAGCAGACCACGGACAGGGATGTATGGCTACACCTTC

D: .
J: TRBJ1-6
length: 17
size: .
V: TRBV5-5
CDR3: CASSLIFAPSYNSPLHF
DNA: TGTGCCAGCAGCTTGATATTTGCTCCCAGCTATAATTCACCCCTCCACTTT

D: TRBD1
J: TRBJ1-1
length: 18
size: many
V: TRBV5-1
CDR3: CASSFLGTGERRDTEAFF
DNA: TGCGCCAGCAGCTTTTTAGGGACAGGGGAGAGAAGAGACACTGAAGCTTTCTTT

D: TRBD1
J: TRBJ1-6
length: 14
size: medium-sized
V: TRBV6-1
CDR3: CASSAGTGATPLHF
DNA: TGTGCCAGCAGTGCCGGGACAGGGGCGACACCCCTCCACTTT

D: .
J: TRBJ1-6
length: 13
size: many
V: TRBV11-2
CDR3: CASSPPGDSPLHF
DNA: TGTGCCAGCAGCCCGCCCGGAGACTCACCCCTCCACTTT

D: .
J: TRBJ1-3
length: 16
size: many
V: TRBV19
CDR3: CASSRLSFGSGNTIYF
DNA: TGTGCCAGTAGTAGGCTGTCTTTCGGCTCTGGAAACACCATATATTTT

D: TRBD2
J: TRBJ2-7
length: 15
size: many
V: TRBV5-4
CDR3: CASSRRTSGGWEQYF
DNA: TGTGCCAGCAGCCGGCGGACTAGCGGTGGGTGGGAGCAGTACTTC

D: TRBD1
J: TRBJ1-2
length: 16
size: .
V: TRBV20-1
CDR3: CSASDQGAELSYGYTF
DNA: TGCAGTGCAAGCGACCAGGGGGCCGAATTGTCCTATGGCTACACCTTC

D: .
J: TRBJ1-6
length: 15
size: many
V: TRBV2
CDR3: CASSHPGGYNSPLHF
DNA: TGTGCCAGCAGCCATCCGGGGGGTTATAATTCACCCCTCCACTTT

D: .
J: TRBJ2-1
length: 15
size: .
V: TRBV6-5
CDR3: CASSYGRRVFDEQFF
DNA: TGTGCCAGCAGTTACGGAAGGAGGGTTTTTGATGAGCAGTTCTTC

D: TRBD1
J: TRBJ1-5
length: 18
size: .
V: TRBV6-2/TRBV6-3
CDR3: CASRNPPAGQGANQPQHF
DNA: TGTGCCAGCAGAAACCCGCCGGCAGGACAGGGGGCCAATCAGCCCCAGCATTTT

D: .
J: TRBJ2-5
length: 13
size: .
V: TRBV24-1
CDR3: CATNGSPQDTQYF
DNA: TGTGCCACCAACGGCAGCCCTCAAGACACCCAGTATTTC

D: TRBD1
J: TRBJ1-1
length: 12
size: many
V: TRBV28
CDR3: CASSSLPGQAFF
DNA: TGTGCCAGCAGTTCCCTCCCGGGACAGGCTTTCTTT

D: TRBD1
J: TRBJ1-6
length: 14
size: many
V: TRBV7-8
CDR3: CATKNRGRNSPLHF
DNA: TGTGCCACTAAAAACAGGGGGCGAAATTCACCCCTCCACTTT

D: .
J: TRBJ2-5
length: 15
size: many
V: TRBV7-6
CDR3: CASSTLRTSQETQYF
DNA: TGTGCCAGCAGCACACTCCGGACTTCACAAGAGACCCAGTACTTC

D: .
J: TRBJ2-7
length: 13
size: .
V: TRBV29-1
CDR3: CIGTWGHPDEQYF
DNA: TGCATCGGGACCTGGGGCCACCCAGACGAGCAGTACTTC

D: TRBD2
J: TRBJ2-1
length: 16
size: .
V: TRBV5-1
CDR3: CASSLAQGGYIYEQFF
DNA: TGCGCCAGCAGCTTGGCCCAGGGAGGGTACATATATGAGCAGTTCTTC

D: .
J: TRBJ2-4
length: 14
size: many
V: TRBV5-1
CDR3: CASSLANSGDIQYF
DNA: TGCGCCAGCAGCTTGGCCAACTCAGGGGACATTCAGTACTTC

D: .
J: TRBJ2-3
length: 13
size: .
V: TRBV24-1
CDR3: CATSERAIDTQYF
DNA: TGTGCCACCAGTGAGCGGGCTATAGATACGCAGTATTTT

D: .
J: TRBJ2-5
length: 15
size: few
V: TRBV12-3/TRBV12-4
CDR3: CASSFGVGAPETQYF
DNA: TGTGCCAGCAGCTTTGGCGTGGGGGCCCCAGAGACCCAGTACTTC

D: TRBD1
J: TRBJ1-6
length: 16
size: many
V: TRBV4-2
CDR3: CASSHLTDRGDSPLHF
DNA: TGTGCCAGCAGTCATCTCACGGACAGGGGCGATTCACCCCTCCACTTT

D: TRBD2
J: TRBJ2-7
length: 16
size: many
V: TRBV29-1
CDR3: CSVGGAPGTIPYEQYF
DNA: TGCAGCGTTGGAGGCGCTCCTGGGACTATTCCCTACGAGCAGTACTTC

D: TRBD1
J: TRBJ2-7
length: 14
size: .
V: TRBV19
CDR3: CASSLGTASYEQYF
DNA: TGTGCCAGTAGCCTTGGGACAGCTTCCTACGAGCAGTACTTC

D: TRBD1
J: TRBJ2-7
length: 15
size: many
V: TRBV28
CDR3: CASSAYSGTGYEQYF
DNA: TGTGCCAGCAGTGCCTATTCCGGGACAGGGTACGAGCAGTACTTC

D: .
J: TRBJ1-1
length: 16
size: .
V: TRBV19
CDR3: CASSPDTGFMNTEAFF
DNA: TGTGCCAGTAGCCCCGACACAGGCTTCATGAACACTGAAGCTTTCTTT

D: .
J: TRBJ2-4
length: 15
size: .
V: TRBV5-1
CDR3: CASSLDGYQGNIQYF
DNA: TGCGCCAGCAGCTTGGATGGATATCAGGGGAACATTCAGTACTTC

D: TRBD1
J: TRBJ1-3
length: 16
size: many
V: TRBV5-1
CDR3: CASSQSGQGGFHTIYF
DNA: TGCGCCAGCAGCCAATCCGGACAGGGAGGATTTCACACCATATATTTT

D: .
J: TRBJ2-7
length: 14
size: many
V: TRBV5-1
CDR3: CASSFEGRSYEQYF
DNA: TGCGCCAGCAGCTTCGAAGGTCGCTCCTACGAGCAGTACTTC

D: TRBD1
J: TRBJ2-7
length: 13
size: many
V: TRBV2
CDR3: CASVRDSNYEQYF
DNA: TGTGCCAGCGTCCGGGACAGTAACTACGAGCAGTACTTC

D: .
J: TRBJ2-6
length: 13
size: many
V: TRBV27
CDR3: CASSFGGANVLTF
DNA: TGTGCCAGCAGTTTCGGGGGGGCCAACGTCCTGACTTTC

D: TRBD1
J: TRBJ1-2
length: 14
size: .
V: TRBV11-2
CDR3: CAIISLGGTAGYTF
DNA: TGTGCCATCATCTCATTAGGGGGGACAGCAGGCTACACCTTC

D: .
J: TRBJ1-5
length: 13
size: many
V: TRBV3-1
CDR3: CASSQGGAQPQHF
DNA: TGTGCCAGCAGCCAAGGCGGGGCCCAGCCCCAGCATTTT

D: TRBD1
J: TRBJ2-7
length: 17
size: many
V: TRBV5-1
CDR3: CASSLRRVPGQHYEQYF
DNA: TGCGCCAGCAGTCTAAGGCGAGTTCCGGGACAGCACTACGAGCAGTACTTC

D: .
J: TRBJ1-4
length: 14
size: many
V: TRBV5-1
CDR3: CASSVITGDEKLFF
DNA: TGCGCCAGCAGCGTCATCACAGGAGATGAAAAACTGTTTTTT

D: .
J: TRBJ1-2
length: 13
size: many
V: TRBV7-9
CDR3: CASSQGTEGSYTF
DNA: TGTGCCAGCAGCCAGGGGACCGAAGGAAGCTACACCTTC

D: .
J: TRBJ2-2
length: 14
size: many
V: TRBV9
CDR3: CASSSPLVVGELFF
DNA: TGTGCCAGCAGCTCCCCCCTAGTCGTCGGGGAGCTGTTTTTT

D: TRBD2
J: TRBJ2-1
length: 15
size: many
V: TRBV11-2
CDR3: CASSEAGGTQGEQFF
DNA: TGTGCCAGCAGCGAGGCGGGGGGGACCCAGGGGGAGCAGTTCTTC

D: .
J: TRBJ2-5
length: 18
size: many
V: TRBV28
CDR3: CASSLFTGLAVYQETQYF
DNA: TGTGCCAGCAGTTTATTCACAGGGCTGGCCGTGTACCAAGAGACCCAGTACTTC

D: .
J: TRBJ1-2
length: 12
size: many
V: TRBV6-2/TRBV6-3
CDR3: CASSSQGYGYTF
DNA: TGTGCCAGCAGCAGCCAGGGCTATGGCTACACCTTC

D: TRBD2
J: TRBJ2-1
length: 18
size: many
V: TRBV24-1
CDR3: CATSDLPLAGDSYNEQFF
DNA: TGTGCCACCAGTGACCTCCCCCTAGCGGGAGACTCCTACAATGAGCAGTTCTTC